This T cell receptor beta chain was recovered during a study of OX40 agonist ivuxolimab in advanced cancers. Clones were sequenced by immunoSEQ multiplex PCR, and TCRdb holds only the in-frame ones, with some missing. The table has 70,000 to 95,000 clones, 90% seen once; the top ten hold 0.55% to 0.7%. The sequence came from an adult with an advanced solid tumor such as melanoma, head and neck, liver or kidney cancer. Sequences were derived from CD4+ or CD8+ T cells sorted from blood, sampled in a trial of the OX40 agonist ivuxolimab.

As DNA, the CDR3 is TGTGCCAGCAGTTCGGACTCGCGCGGCGGGGAGCTGTTTTTT. Amino acid sequence: CASSSDSRGGELFF. The V and J genes are TRBV6-4 and TRBJ2-2; maybe TRBD2 (5 bases). CDR1 MRHNA and CDR2 SNTAGT come from the germline V gene. Trimming removed 5 bases at V and 7 bases at J, with 14 bases between. There are 14 residues in the CDR3.